This T cell receptor beta chain stems from a study of cytomegalovirus exposure and HLA in healthy donors. Primers: 60 Vbeta forward and 13 Jbeta reverse. Profiling relied on immunoSEQ multiplex PCR, and the TCRdb table lists in-frame clones only, not all of them. The table records more than 150,000 clones, about 88% of them present only once. CDR1 LGHNA and CDR2 YNFKEQ come from the germline V gene. V was clipped by 3 bases and J by 6 bases; unmatched bases: 10. CDR3 length equals 17 residues. Whole-study results and caveats: The only immune exposure information that was available was CMV serostatus. A later analysis appeared to link common viral pathogens to several of the most significant clusters. Data from an earlier analysis indicated that most TCR beta V segments were productive either about 87% or about 30% of the time.

In regard to this clone: Antigen specificity is unknown.

Sequencing was performed on PBMCs. The chain combines TRBV4-2 with TRBJ2-3; 12 bases are a match to TRBD2. The clonotype originates from a girl under three years old in good health and CMV-seronegative. CDR3 DNA: TGTGCCAGCAGCCATCCTAGCGGGGGGGCCACTAAGGATACGCAGTATTTT. It translates to CASSHPSGGATKDTQYF.